One sample yielded the 21 T cell receptor beta chains listed below, sequenced in a study of shared clonotypes between healthy human individuals. Data came from immunoSEQ multiplex PCR; TCRdb stores just in-frame clones and leaves some out. The sample has more than 2,000,000 clones, around nine tenths seen once; the top ten hold over 0.12%. The specimen sequenced was naive CD4+ T cells sorted from blood. Noted subset: CD45RA+ positively selected. These receptors originate from a man younger than 35 in good health.

The rearrangement uses TRBV19 and TRBJ2-3, with unresolved D. Germline CDR1 reads LNHDA; CDR2 reads SQIVND (reference sequence). This CDR3 is 13 amino acids long. V shed 5 bases and J shed 2 bases, with 8 bases lying between them. The CDR3 DNA is TGTGCCAGTAGTGGATCTGTCACAGATACGCAGTATTTT. Translated: CASSGSVTDTQYF.

V and J are TRBV19 and TRBJ2-3; D perhaps matches TRBD2 (6 bases). From germline, CDR1 is LNHDA and CDR2 SQIVND (reference sequence). The CDR3 runs to 15 residues. V lost 7 bases to trimming and J lost 7 bases, with 21 bases between them. CDR3 DNA: TGTGCCAGTACCTCTGCGGGGCTTGGTGGCTATACGCAGTATTTT. Amino acid sequence: CASTSAGLGGYTQYF.

V usage is TRBV5-1 and J usage is TRBJ2-3, with D hard to call. CDR1 is SGHRS and CDR2 is YFSETQ in the germline V gene. The V and J ends lost 4 bases and 8 bases respectively, with 14 bases between them. This CDR3 has 13 residues. The CDR3 is CASSPPPSPTQYF. In nucleotides, the CDR3 is TGCGCCAGCAGCCCCCCTCCCAGCCCTACGCAGTATTTT.

V gene TRBV6-5 combines with J gene TRBJ1-1; D gene ambiguous. The CDR3 consists of 13 residues. V was pared by 0 bases and J by 8 bases, with 10 bases between. The germline V gene has CDR1 MNHEY and CDR2 SVGAGI. The CDR3 protein is CASSYSYPGEAFF. In nucleotides, the CDR3 is TGTGCCAGCAGTTACTCATACCCAGGCGAAGCTTTCTTT.

The CDR3 nucleotides are TGTGCCAGCAGCCCGAGAGGGAGGGCCGTCGATGAGCAGTTCTTC. Its protein is CASSPRGRAVDEQFF. The rearrangement joins TRBV7-2 to TRBJ2-1; 7 nucleotides match TRBD2. This CDR3 contains 15 residues. Germline-derived CDR1 and CDR2 are SGHTA and FQGNSA. The trim removed 5 bases at V and 8 bases at J, leaving 12 bases unmatched.

The count of this clone is one. The chain employs TRBV11-2 and TRBJ1-1; TRBD1 matches 8 bases. The germline V gene has CDR1 SGHAT and CDR2 FQNNGV. V lost 5 bases and J lost 3; bases outside the gene matches: 14. CDR3 length equals 17 residues. The CDR3, as DNA: TGTGCCAGCAGCCGGCCACAGGGGGTAGTTAAGGACACTGAAGCTTTCTTT. It encodes CASSRPQGVVKDTEAFF.

Written as DNA, the CDR3 is TGCGCCAGCAGCTTATGGACAGGAGGATCTAACTATGGCTACACCTTC. It specifies CASSLWTGGSNYGYTF. The chain is built from TRBV5-1 and TRBJ1-2; 7 bases agree with TRBD1. The V gene end was trimmed by 2 bases and the J gene end by 0 bases; junction bases not matched to a gene: 7. Germline CDR1 is SGHRS and CDR2 is YFSETQ. This CDR3 spans 16 amino acids.

The chain recombines TRBV29-1 with TRBJ2-7, with unresolved D. Trimming took off 0 bases at V and 3 bases at J, with 6 bases between the two ends. The germline CDR1 and CDR2 sequences are SQVTM and ANQGSEA. This CDR3 region has 12 residues. CDR3 sequence (DNA): TGCAGCGTTGAAGAAAACGGCTACGAGCAGTACTTC. Its translation is CSVEENGYEQYF.

This clone was detected only once. The chain couples TRBV9 to TRBJ1-1, with 8 bases lining up with TRBD1. The junction had 11 bases not matched to a gene; V was cut back by 1 base and J by 9 bases. Germline V gene data show CDR1 as SGDLS and CDR2 as YYNGEE. The CDR3 is 15 residues long. The CDR3 DNA follows: TGTGCCAGCAGCGTACCTGGACAGGGAGATATAAAAGCTTTCTTT. Protein product: CASSVPGQGDIKAFF.

The V gene is TRBV7-2, the J gene TRBJ2-7; D perhaps matches TRBD1 (6 bases). The germline V and J ends were trimmed by 4 bases and 1 base, with 20 bases remaining between them. This CDR3 has 17 amino acids. The V gene's germline CDR1 is SGHTA and CDR2 FQGNSA. The CDR3 region is CASSSRVQGRGSYEQYF. CDR3 in DNA: TGTGCCAGCAGCTCTAGGGTGCAGGGGCGCGGTTCCTACGAGCAGTACTTC.

This chain uses TRBV6-6 with TRBJ1-6; D unresolved. Between the trimmed V and J ends, which lost 2 bases and 7 bases, there was a span of 12 bases. CDR1 and CDR2 (germline): MNHNY, SVGAGI (reference sequence). The length of the CDR3 is 15 residues. CDR3 region: CASSYTGRANSPLHF. CDR3 nucleotides: TGTGCCAGCAGTTACACGGGCAGAGCCAATTCACCCCTCCACTTT.

The CDR3 region is CASSSGQGAFGYTF. The CDR3 DNA reads as TGTGCCAGCAGCTCCGGACAGGGGGCCTTTGGCTACACCTTC. The rearrangement joins TRBV7-2 to TRBJ1-2, with 11 bases identical to TRBD1. J was trimmed by 7 bases and V by 4 bases; bases with no gene match: 5. The CDR3 consists of 14 residues. Germline V gene sequence: CDR1 SGHTA, CDR2 FQGNSA.

This clone came up once. Within the sample, other DNA sequences also encode this same CDR3. This rearrangement joins TRBV5-1 to TRBJ1-2; D not resolved. The CDR3 extends over 14 amino acids. The germline gives CDR1 SGHRS, CDR2 YFSETQ. V was pared by 0 bases and J by 2 bases, with 8 bases between. CDR3 residues: CASSLVGQNYGYTF. CDR3 DNA sequence: TGCGCCAGCAGCTTGGTAGGGCAGAACTATGGCTACACCTTC.

The V call is TRBV28, the J call TRBJ2-2; 9 nucleotides line up with TRBD1. The CDR3 runs 15 residues. J was trimmed by 6 bases and V by 6 bases; bases with no gene match: 8. The germline V gene has CDR1 MDHEN and CDR2 SYDVKM. The CDR3, as DNA: TGTGCCAGCAGAAATGGGGGACAGGGCCCCGGGGAGCTGTTTTTT. This codes for CASRNGGQGPGELFF.

Worth noting for this clone: This same CDR3 is encoded by further DNA sequences in the sample. The V call is TRBV20-1, the J call TRBJ1-1; D not resolved. The germline V and J ends were trimmed by 4 bases and 7 bases, with 10 bases remaining between them. This CDR3 has 11 amino acids. Per germline, CDR1 DFQATT and CDR2 SNEGSKA (reference sequence). CDR3 sequence: CSATPSLEAFF. As DNA, the CDR3 is TGCAGTGCTACCCCCTCCCTTGAAGCTTTCTTT.

This CDR3 reads CASTLQGVNQPQHF. Here the CDR3 DNA reads TGTGCCAGCACTCTCCAGGGTGTCAATCAGCCCCAGCATTTT. This chain connects TRBV5-6 to TRBJ1-5; weak D call: TRBD1 (5 bases). Trimming stripped 6 bases from V and 3 bases from J, with 13 bases between. This CDR3 is 14 amino acids long. From germline, CDR1 is SGHDT and CDR2 YYEEEE.

The V and J genes are TRBV27 and TRBJ2-3, with D possibly TRBD2 on 5 matching bases. The CDR3 spans 15 residues. The germline V and J ends were trimmed by 5 bases and 0 bases, with 12 bases remaining between them. Germline V gives CDR1 MNHEY, CDR2 SMNVEV (reference sequence). CDR3: CASSPRGSSTDTQYF. CDR3 coding DNA: TGTGCCAGCAGTCCACGGGGTTCGAGCACAGATACGCAGTATTTT.

This chain links TRBV9 with TRBJ1-2; D uncertain. V was cut by 0 bases and J by 8 bases, with 11 bases left in between. The CDR3 contains 13 residues. Germline V gene data show CDR1 as SGDLS and CDR2 as YYNGEE. The CDR3 reads CASSVVRGGGYTF. The CDR3 region has the DNA TGTGCCAGCAGCGTAGTGCGGGGAGGCGGCTACACCTTC.

The rearrangement links TRBV28 to TRBJ1-4; D not certain. Trimming removed 4 bases from V and 8 bases from J, with 8 bases in between. This CDR3 is 12 amino acids long. CDR1 and CDR2 (germline): MDHEN, SYDVKM. The CDR3: CASSSRLEKLFF. The CDR3 bases are TGTGCCAGCAGTTCCCGCCTCGAAAAACTGTTTTTT.

The chain links TRBV19 to TRBJ1-1; possible D gene TRBD1, 5 bases. Germline V gene data show CDR1 as LNHDA and CDR2 as SQIVND (reference sequence). V was shortened by 3 bases and J by 6 bases, with 17 bases between the two germline ends. CDR3 length: 15 residues. The CDR3 DNA follows: TGTGCCAGTAGTATGCTGACGAGCTCAGGGCCTGAAGCTTTCTTT. It translates to CASSMLTSSGPEAFF.

V and J are TRBV6-6 and TRBJ2-7; D gene uncertain. V lost 6 bases and J 4 bases, leaving 19 bases between the germline ends. The CDR3 totals 15 residues. The V gene's germline CDR1 is MNHNY and CDR2 SVGAGI (reference sequence). In nucleotides, the CDR3 is TGTGCCAGCAGCCCCGCCAACGATCGGGTGTACGAGCAGTACTTC. Its translation is CASSPANDRVYEQYF.